Included here is one TCR beta chain sequence, with context. What it recognizes is unknown. The authors ran a second PCR of about 6 to 11 cycles using a sample-barcoded 5' primer and a J-beta primer mix. TCRdb used MiXCR to reprocess the 5' RACE reads, holding one entry per CDR3 protein. Here the sample spans about 680,000 distinct CDR3 sequences, 49% being singletons. The sample belongs to a study of blood T cells in healthy people across ages. General study points: Measured against age, TCR beta diversity per million T cells decreased in a roughly linear manner.

V dropped 4 bases and J dropped 4; count of bases not matched to a gene: 14. The germline gives CDR1 MNHEY, CDR2 SMNVEV (reference sequence). The CDR3 length is 18 residues. This sequence joins TRBV27 and TRBJ2-3, with 10 bases matching TRBD2. Sequenced: blood. The origin of this receptor is a woman aged 60-75 years in good health. The CDR3 protein is CASSYLLAGRAGADTQYF. The DNA of the CDR3 is TGTGCCAGCAGTTACCTACTAGCGGGAAGGGCCGGCGCAGATACGCAGTATTTT.